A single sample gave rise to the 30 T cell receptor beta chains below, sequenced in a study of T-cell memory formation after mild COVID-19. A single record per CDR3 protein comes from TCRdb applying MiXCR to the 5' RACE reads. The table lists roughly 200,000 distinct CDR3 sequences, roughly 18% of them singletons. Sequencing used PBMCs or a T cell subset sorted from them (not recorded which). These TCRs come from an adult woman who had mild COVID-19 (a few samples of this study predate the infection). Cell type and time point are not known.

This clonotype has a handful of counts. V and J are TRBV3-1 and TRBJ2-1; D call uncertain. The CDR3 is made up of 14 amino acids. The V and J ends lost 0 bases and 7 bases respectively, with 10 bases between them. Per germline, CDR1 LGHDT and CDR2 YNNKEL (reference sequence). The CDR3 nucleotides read TGTGCCAGCAGCCAAGATAGGCCGAAAAATGAGCAGTTCTTC. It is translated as CASSQDRPKNEQFF.

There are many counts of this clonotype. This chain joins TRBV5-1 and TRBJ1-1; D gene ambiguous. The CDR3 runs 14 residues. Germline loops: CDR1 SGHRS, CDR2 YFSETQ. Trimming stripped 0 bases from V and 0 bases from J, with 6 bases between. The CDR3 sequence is CASSLANVNTEAFF. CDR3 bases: TGCGCCAGCAGCTTGGCCAACGTGAACACTGAAGCTTTCTTT.

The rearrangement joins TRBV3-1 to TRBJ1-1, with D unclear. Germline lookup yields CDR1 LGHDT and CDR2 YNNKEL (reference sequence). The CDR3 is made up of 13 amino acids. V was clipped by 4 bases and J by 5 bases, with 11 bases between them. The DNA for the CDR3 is TGTGCCAGCAGCCGCGGACCGATGACTGAAGCTTTCTTT. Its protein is CASSRGPMTEAFF.

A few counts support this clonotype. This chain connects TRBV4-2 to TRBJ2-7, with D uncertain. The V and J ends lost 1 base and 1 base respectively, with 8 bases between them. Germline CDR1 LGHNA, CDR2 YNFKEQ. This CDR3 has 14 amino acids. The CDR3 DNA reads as TGTGCCAGCAGCCAAGCCTTAGCTTCCTACGAGCAGTACTTC. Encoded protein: CASSQALASYEQYF.

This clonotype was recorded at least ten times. CDR3 region: CASSPPGGEQYF. CDR3 in DNA: TGTGCCAGCAGCCCCCCGGGGGGCGAGCAGTACTTC. The genes are TRBV3-1 and TRBJ2-7; 7 bases match TRBD2. Germline V gene data show CDR1 as LGHDT and CDR2 as YNNKEL (reference sequence). V lost 4 bases to trimming and J lost 6 bases; unmatched junction nucleotides: 3. CDR3 length: 12 residues.

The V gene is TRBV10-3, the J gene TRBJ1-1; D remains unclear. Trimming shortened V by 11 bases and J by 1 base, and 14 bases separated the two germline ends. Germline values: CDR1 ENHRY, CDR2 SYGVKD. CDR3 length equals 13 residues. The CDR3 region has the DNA TGTGCCGCCCGTAGGGCAGGGAACACTGAAGCTTTCTTT. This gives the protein CAARRAGNTEAFF.

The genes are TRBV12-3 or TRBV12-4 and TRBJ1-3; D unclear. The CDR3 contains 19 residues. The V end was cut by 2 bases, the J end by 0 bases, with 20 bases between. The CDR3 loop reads CASSLSRPTRRDSGNTIYF. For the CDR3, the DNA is TGTGCCAGCAGTTTATCTAGGCCTACAAGGCGGGACTCTGGAAACACCATATATTTT.

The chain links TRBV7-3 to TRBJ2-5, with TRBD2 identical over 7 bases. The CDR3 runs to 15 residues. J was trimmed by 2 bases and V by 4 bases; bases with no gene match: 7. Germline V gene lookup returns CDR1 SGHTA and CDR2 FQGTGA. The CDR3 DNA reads TGTGCCAGCAGCTCCGGGCGGGGGATGCAAGAGACCCAGTACTTC. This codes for CASSSGRGMQETQYF.

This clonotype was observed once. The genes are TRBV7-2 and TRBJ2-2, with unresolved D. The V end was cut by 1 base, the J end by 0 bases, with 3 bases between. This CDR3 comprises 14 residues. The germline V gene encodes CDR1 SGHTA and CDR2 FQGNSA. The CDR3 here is CASSLDSNTGELFF. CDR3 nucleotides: TGTGCCAGCAGCTTAGACTCGAACACCGGGGAGCTGTTTTTT.

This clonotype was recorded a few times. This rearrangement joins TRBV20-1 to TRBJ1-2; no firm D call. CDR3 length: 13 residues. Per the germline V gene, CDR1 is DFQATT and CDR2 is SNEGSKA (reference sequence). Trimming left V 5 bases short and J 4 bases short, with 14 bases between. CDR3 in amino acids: CSASDPWGYGYTF. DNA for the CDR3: TGCAGTGCTTCCGACCCCTGGGGCTATGGCTACACCTTC.

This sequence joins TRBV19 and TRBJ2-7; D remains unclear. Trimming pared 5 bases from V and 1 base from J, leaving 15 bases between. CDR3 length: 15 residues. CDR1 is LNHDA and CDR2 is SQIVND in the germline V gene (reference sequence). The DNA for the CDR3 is TGTGCCAGTAGTCCAGGACGGATTCCATCCTACGAGCAGTACTTC. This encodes CASSPGRIPSYEQYF.

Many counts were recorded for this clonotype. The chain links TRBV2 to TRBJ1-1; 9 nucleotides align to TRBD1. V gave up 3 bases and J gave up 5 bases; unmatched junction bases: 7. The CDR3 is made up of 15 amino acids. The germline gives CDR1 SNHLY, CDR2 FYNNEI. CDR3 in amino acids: CASSDGTGPRTEAFF. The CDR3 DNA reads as TGTGCCAGCAGTGACGGGACAGGGCCTCGAACTGAAGCTTTCTTT.

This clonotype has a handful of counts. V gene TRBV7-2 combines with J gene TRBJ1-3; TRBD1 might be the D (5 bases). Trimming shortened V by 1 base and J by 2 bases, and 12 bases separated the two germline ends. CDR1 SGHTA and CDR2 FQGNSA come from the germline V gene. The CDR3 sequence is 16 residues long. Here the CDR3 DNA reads TGTGCCAGCAGCTTAGTGGGGGGGAAGACTGGAAACACCATATATTTT. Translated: CASSLVGGKTGNTIYF.

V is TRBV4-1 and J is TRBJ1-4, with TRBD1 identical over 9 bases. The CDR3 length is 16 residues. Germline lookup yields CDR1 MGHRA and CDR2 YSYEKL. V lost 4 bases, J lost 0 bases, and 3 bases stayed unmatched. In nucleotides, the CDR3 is TGCGCCAGCAGCCCCGGACAGGGGCCAACTAATGAAAAACTGTTTTTT. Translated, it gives CASSPGQGPTNEKLFF.

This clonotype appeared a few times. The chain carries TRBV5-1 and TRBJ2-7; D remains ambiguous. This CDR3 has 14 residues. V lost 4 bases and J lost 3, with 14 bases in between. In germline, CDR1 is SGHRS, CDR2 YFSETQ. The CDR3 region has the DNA TGCGCCAGCAGCGTTTTAGAACATAGCTACGAGCAGTACTTC. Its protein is CASSVLEHSYEQYF.

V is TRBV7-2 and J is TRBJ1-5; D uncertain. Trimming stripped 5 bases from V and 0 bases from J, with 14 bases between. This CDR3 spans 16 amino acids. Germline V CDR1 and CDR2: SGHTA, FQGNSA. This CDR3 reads CASSPIGPNSNQPQHF. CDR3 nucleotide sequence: TGTGCCAGCAGCCCAATCGGACCAAATAGCAATCAGCCCCAGCATTTT.

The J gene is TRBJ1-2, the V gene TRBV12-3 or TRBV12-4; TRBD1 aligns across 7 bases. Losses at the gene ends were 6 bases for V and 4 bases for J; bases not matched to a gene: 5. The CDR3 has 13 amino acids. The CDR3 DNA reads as TGTGCCAGCAGCCGACAGGGCTCCTATGGCTACACCTTC. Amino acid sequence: CASSRQGSYGYTF.

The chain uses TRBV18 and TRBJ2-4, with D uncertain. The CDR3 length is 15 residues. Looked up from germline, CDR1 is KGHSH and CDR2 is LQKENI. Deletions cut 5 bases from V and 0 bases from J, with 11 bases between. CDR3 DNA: TGTGCCAGCTCATCAGCAGACTTAGCCAAAAACATTCAGTACTTC. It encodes CASSSADLAKNIQYF.

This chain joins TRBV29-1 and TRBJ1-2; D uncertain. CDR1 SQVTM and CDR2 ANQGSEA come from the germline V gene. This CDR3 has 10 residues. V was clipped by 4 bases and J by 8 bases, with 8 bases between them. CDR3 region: CSVVEGGYTF. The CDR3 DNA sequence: TGCAGCGTTGTCGAAGGCGGCTACACCTTC.

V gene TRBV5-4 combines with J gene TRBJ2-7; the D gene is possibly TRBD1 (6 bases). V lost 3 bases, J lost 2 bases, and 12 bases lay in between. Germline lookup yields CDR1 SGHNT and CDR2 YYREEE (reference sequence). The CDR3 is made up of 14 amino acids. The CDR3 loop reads CASSSGTIPYEQYF. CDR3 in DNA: TGTGCCAGCAGCTCAGGGACAATCCCCTACGAGCAGTACTTC.

The CDR3 DNA reads TGTGCCAGCAGGATAAGACTAGCGGGTCCGTCGGCTACGCAGTATTTT. This encodes CASRIRLAGPSATQYF. The V call is TRBV12-3 or TRBV12-4, the J call TRBJ2-3; 10 bases map to TRBD2. The CDR3 spans 16 residues. V lost 6 bases and J lost 8; bases outside the gene matches: 14.

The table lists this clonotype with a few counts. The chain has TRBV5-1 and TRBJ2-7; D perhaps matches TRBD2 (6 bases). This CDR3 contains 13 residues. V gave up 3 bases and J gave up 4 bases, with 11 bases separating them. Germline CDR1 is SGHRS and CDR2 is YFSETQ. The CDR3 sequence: CASSWDSAYEQYF. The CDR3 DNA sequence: TGCGCCAGCAGCTGGGACTCAGCATACGAGCAGTACTTC.

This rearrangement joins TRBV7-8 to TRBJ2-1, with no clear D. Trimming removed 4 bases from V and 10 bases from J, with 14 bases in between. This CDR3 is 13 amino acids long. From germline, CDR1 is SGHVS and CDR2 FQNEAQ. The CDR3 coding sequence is TGTGCCAGCAGCTCCTACGAGTTTGGGGAGCAGTTCTTC. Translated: CASSSYEFGEQFF.

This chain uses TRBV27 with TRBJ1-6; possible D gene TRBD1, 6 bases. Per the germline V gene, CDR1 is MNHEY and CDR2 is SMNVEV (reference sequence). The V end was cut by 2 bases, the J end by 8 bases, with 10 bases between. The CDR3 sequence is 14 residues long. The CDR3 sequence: CASSLVGGDSPLHF. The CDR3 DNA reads TGTGCCAGCAGTTTAGTAGGGGGTGATTCACCCCTCCACTTT.

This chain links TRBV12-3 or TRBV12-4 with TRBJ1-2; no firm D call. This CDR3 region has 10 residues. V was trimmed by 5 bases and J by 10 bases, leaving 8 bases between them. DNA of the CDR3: TGTGCCAGCAGTCCCCATTTCTACACCTTC. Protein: CASSPHFYTF.

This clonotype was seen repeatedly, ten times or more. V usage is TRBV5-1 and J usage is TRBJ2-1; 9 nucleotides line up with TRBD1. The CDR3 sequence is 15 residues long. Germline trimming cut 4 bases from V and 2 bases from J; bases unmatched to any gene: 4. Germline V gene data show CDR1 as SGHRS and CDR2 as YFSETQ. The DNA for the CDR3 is TGCGCCAGCAGCAGTGGGACAGGGCCCTACAATGAGCAGTTCTTC. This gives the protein CASSSGTGPYNEQFF.

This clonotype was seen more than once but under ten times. The CDR3 DNA follows: TGTGCCAGCAGTCCTGGACACAACACTGAAGCTTTCTTT. Translated, it gives CASSPGHNTEAFF. The chain carries TRBV12-3 or TRBV12-4 and TRBJ1-1, with D possibly TRBD1 on 5 matching bases. The CDR3 has 13 residues. V gave up 5 bases and J gave up 2 bases, with 9 bases separating them.

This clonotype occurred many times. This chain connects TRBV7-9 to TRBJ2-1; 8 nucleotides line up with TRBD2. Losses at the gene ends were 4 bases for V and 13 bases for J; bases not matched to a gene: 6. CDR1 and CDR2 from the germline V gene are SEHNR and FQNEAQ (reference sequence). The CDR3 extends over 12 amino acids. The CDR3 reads CASSYRAGAQFF. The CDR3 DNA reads TGTGCCAGCAGCTACCGAGCGGGAGCCCAGTTCTTC.

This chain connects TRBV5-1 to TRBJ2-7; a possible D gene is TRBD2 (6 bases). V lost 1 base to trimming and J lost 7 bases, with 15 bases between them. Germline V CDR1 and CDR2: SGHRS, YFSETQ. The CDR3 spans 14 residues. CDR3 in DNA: TGCGCCAGCAGCTTGCCATCGGACGGGAGTGAGCAGTACTTC. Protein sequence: CASSLPSDGSEQYF.

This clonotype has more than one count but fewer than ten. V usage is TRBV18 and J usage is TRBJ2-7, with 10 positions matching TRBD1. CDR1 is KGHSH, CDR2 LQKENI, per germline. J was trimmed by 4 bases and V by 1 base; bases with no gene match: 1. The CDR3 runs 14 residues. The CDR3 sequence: CASSPRTGGYEQYF. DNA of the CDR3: TGTGCCAGCTCACCACGGACAGGGGGGTACGAGCAGTACTTC.